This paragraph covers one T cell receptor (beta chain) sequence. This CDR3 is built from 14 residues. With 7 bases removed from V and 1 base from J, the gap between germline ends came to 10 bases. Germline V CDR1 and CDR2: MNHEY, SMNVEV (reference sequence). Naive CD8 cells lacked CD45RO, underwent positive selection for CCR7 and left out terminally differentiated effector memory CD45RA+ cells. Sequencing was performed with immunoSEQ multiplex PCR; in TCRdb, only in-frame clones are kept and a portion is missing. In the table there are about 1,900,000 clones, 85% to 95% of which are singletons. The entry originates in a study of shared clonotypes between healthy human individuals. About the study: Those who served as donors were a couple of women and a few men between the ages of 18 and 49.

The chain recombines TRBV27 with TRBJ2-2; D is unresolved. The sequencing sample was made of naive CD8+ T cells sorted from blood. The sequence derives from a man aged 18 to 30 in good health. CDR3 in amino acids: CASNAYLNTGELFF. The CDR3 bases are TGTGCCAGCAACGCTTACCTGAACACCGGGGAGCTGTTTTTT.